This TCR beta chain was recorded in a study of cytomegalovirus exposure and HLA in healthy donors. Points from the study as a whole: Productive rates of about 87% or about 30% were seen for most TCR beta V segments in an earlier analysis. Researchers reported in a later analysis that common viral pathogens appeared linked to several top clusters. Available immune exposure information was restricted to CMV serostatus only. According to a later analysis, donors in an Asian-associated ancestry cluster reportedly had fewer N-insertions than the approximately 720-donor mean.

This clone was seen once. Its antigen is still unknown. Trimming took 1 base from V and 3 from J; bases not matched to a gene: 7. The CDR3 contains 16 residues. Germline V gives CDR1 SGHTA, CDR2 FQGNSA. PCR involved 60 Vbeta and 13 Jbeta primers. Sequenced by immunoSEQ multiplex PCR; TCRdb stores in-frame clones only, minus some. The table shows 80,000 to 90,000 clones, with 65% to 80% occurring only once. The TCR originated in a man younger than 40 in good health and CMV-seronegative. Sequencing input: PBMCs. The chain has TRBV7-2 and TRBJ2-7, with 9 bases lining up with TRBD1. The CDR3 is CASSLEAGTGYYEQYF. In nucleotides, the CDR3 is TGTGCCAGCAGCTTAGAAGCCGGGACAGGGTACTACGAGCAGTACTTC.